These 4 T cell receptor beta chains share one sample of origin, sequenced in a study of shared clonotypes between healthy human individuals. The naive CD8 population came from CD45RO-negative cells selected for CCR7, without terminally differentiated effector memory CD45RA+ cells. Produced via immunoSEQ multiplex PCR; TCRdb's table is partial and in-frame only. The table includes fewer than 850,000 clones, 96% detected once. Sequences were obtained from naive CD8+ T cells sorted from blood. The receptors derive from a man aged 25 to 45 in good health.

This chain uses TRBV27 with TRBJ2-7, with D perhaps matching TRBD1 or TRBD2 (5 bases each). V lost 2 bases and J 4 bases, leaving 12 bases between the germline ends. CDR1 is MNHEY and CDR2 is SMNVEV in the germline V gene (reference sequence). CDR3 length: 14 residues. This chain's CDR3 is CASSLIGTDYEQYF. DNA of the CDR3: TGTGCCAGCAGTTTAATAGGGACGGATTACGAGCAGTACTTC.

The chain joins TRBV29-1 to TRBJ1-1, with 10 bases aligning to TRBD1. J lost 2 bases, V lost 4 bases, and 10 bases had no gene match. The length of the CDR3 is 16 residues. The germline V gene encodes CDR1 SQVTM and CDR2 ANQGSEA. This CDR3 reads CSVARDRGPVNTEAFF. The CDR3 bases are TGCAGCGTTGCGAGGGACAGGGGACCGGTAAACACTGAAGCTTTCTTT.

This chain links TRBV12-5 with TRBJ2-1; the D gene is possibly TRBD2 (5 bases). Germline CDR1 and CDR2: LGHNT and FRNRAP. V lost 5 bases and J 1 base, leaving 12 bases between the germline ends. There are 15 residues in the CDR3. CDR3 DNA: TGTGCTAGTGGTCTCGGACTGGGTTCCTACAATGAGCAGTTCTTC. Protein sequence: CASGLGLGSYNEQFF.

This chain uses TRBV27 with TRBJ2-1; D is possibly TRBD2 (6 bases). The CDR3 has 17 amino acids. The germline gives CDR1 MNHEY, CDR2 SMNVEV (reference sequence). Trimming took off 3 bases at V and 7 bases at J, with 22 bases between the two ends. DNA of the CDR3: TGTGCCAGCAGTTTTAGCGTGTTGGTTGGAGGGCGTAATGAGCAGTTCTTC. Its translation: CASSFSVLVGGRNEQFF.